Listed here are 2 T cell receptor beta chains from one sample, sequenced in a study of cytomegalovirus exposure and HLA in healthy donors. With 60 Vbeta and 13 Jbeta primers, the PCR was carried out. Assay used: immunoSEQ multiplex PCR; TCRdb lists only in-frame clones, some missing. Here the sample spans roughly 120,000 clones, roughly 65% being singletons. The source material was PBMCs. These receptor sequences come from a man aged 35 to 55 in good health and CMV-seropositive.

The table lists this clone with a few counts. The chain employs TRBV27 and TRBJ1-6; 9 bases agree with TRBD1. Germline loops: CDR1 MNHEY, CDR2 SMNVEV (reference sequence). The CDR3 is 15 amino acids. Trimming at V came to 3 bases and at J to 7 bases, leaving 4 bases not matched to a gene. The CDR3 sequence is CASSLSDRGNSPLHF. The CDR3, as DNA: TGTGCCAGCAGTTTGTCGGACAGGGGAAATTCACCCCTCCACTTT.

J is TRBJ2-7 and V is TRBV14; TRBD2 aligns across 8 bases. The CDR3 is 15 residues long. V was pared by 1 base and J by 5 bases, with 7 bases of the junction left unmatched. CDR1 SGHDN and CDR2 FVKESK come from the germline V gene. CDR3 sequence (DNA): TGTGCCAGCAGCCAAGCGGGGGGGCTCCGTCACGAGCAGTACTTC. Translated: CASSQAGGLRHEQYF. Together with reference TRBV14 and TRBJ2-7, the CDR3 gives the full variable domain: EAGVTQFPSHSVIEKGQTVTLRCDPISGHDNLYWYRRVMGKEIKFLLHFVKESKQDESGMPNNRFLAERTGGTYSTLKVQPAELEDSGVYFCASSQAGGLRHEQYFGPGTRLTVT.